The rows below give T cell receptor beta chains drawn from one sample of a study of CD8 T cells in Susac syndrome. Each CDR3 protein is one row after TCRdb ran MiXCR on the immunoSEQ multiplex PCR reads. The top ten clones hold under 0.2% of a sample with around 150,000 distinct CDR3 sequences, around 95% of them seen once. Specimen: CD8+ T cells from PBMCs. These TCRs come from a human donor with Susac syndrome. The CDR3 runs from the conserved cysteine through the conserved F or W. A D gene is named only where the DNA matches it firmly. Size is stated for part of the rows, as once, few or many counts, or as a class when the clone is expanded.

TRBV7-9,TRBJ2-7,TRBD1,-,CASSLRPGQGRDEQYF,TGTGCCAGCAGCCTACGACCGGGACAGGGAAGGGACGAGCAGTACTTC
TRBV5-1,TRBJ1-2,TRBD1,-,CASSLGTGVGYTF,TGCGCCAGCAGCCTCGGGACAGGGGTTGGCTACACCTTC
TRBV5-4,TRBJ1-1,-,-,CASSLVGATEAFF,TGTGCCAGCAGCTTGGTGGGGGCTACTGAAGCTTTCTTT
TRBV6-2/TRBV6-3,TRBJ2-3,TRBD2,-,CASSSGLAADTQYF,TGTGCCAGCAGTTCCGGACTAGCCGCAGATACGCAGTATTTT
TRBV20-1,TRBJ2-1,TRBD1,-,CSARPYVRQGENEQFF,TGCAGTGCTAGACCCTATGTTCGACAGGGCGAAAATGAGCAGTTCTTC
TRBV14,TRBJ2-5,-,-,CASSQDDIGTQETQYF,TGTGCCAGCAGCCAAGATGATATCGGGACTCAAGAGACCCAGTACTTC
TRBV27,TRBJ2-7,TRBD1,-,CASSFSTGVYEQYF,TGTGCCAGCAGTTTTTCGACAGGGGTCTACGAGCAGTACTTC
TRBV29-1,TRBJ1-4,-,-,CSVPPTNEKLFF,TGCAGCGTTCCACCAACTAATGAAAAACTGTTTTTT
TRBV27,TRBJ1-5,-,-,CASSFGTSNQPQHF,TGTGCCAGCAGTTTTGGTACGAGCAATCAGCCCCAGCATTTT
TRBV12-3/TRBV12-4,TRBJ2-7,-,-,CASRAKGGRRYEQYF,TGTGCCAGCAGGGCTAAGGGTGGGAGAAGGTACGAGCAGTACTTC
TRBV15,TRBJ2-3,TRBD2,-,CATSRVGLAGVNSDTQYF,TGTGCCACCAGCAGAGTCGGGCTAGCGGGAGTGAATTCAGATACGCAGTATTTT
TRBV25-1,TRBJ1-2,TRBD1,-,CASSDPDRPNYGYTF,TGTGCCAGCAGTGACCCGGACAGGCCTAACTATGGCTACACCTTC
TRBV7-9,TRBJ2-1,-,few,CASSPGRDNEQFF,TGTGCCAGCAGCCCAGGCCGGGACAATGAGCAGTTCTTC
TRBV21-1,TRBJ2-2,-,-,CASSTPNTGELFF,TGTGCCAGCAGCACCCCGAACACCGGGGAGCTGTTTTTT
TRBV3-1,TRBJ2-7,TRBD1,-,CASSSGQGSYEQYF,TGTGCCAGCAGCTCCGGACAGGGCTCCTACGAGCAGTACTTC
TRBV20-1,TRBJ2-7,-,-,CSARDQTGSYEQYF,TGCAGTGCTAGAGATCAGACAGGATCCTACGAGCAGTACTTC
TRBV7-9,TRBJ2-5,TRBD2,once,CASSFGGSQETQYF,TGTGCCAGCAGCTTTGGCGGGAGCCAAGAGACCCAGTACTTC
TRBV20-1,TRBJ2-7,-,-,CSARERASYEQYF,TGCAGTGCTAGAGAAAGGGCTAGCTACGAGCAGTACTTC
TRBV7-9,TRBJ2-4,-,-,CASSPSAGFPIQYF,TGTGCCAGCAGCCCCTCGGCAGGGTTCCCCATTCAGTACTTC
TRBV12-3/TRBV12-4,TRBJ2-1,-,-,CASSLFELKQFF,TGTGCCAGCAGTTTATTTGAGCTCAAGCAGTTCTTC
TRBV6-5,TRBJ2-7,TRBD1,-,CASSYGTGGEQYF,TGTGCCAGCAGTTACGGGACAGGGGGCGAGCAGTACTTC
TRBV29-1,TRBJ1-2,-,-,CSVEGSTNYGYTF,TGCAGCGTTGAAGGCTCCACTAACTATGGCTACACCTTC
TRBV20-1,TRBJ1-1,TRBD1,-,CSARPQTGGGEAFF,TGCAGTGCTAGACCACAGACAGGGGGTGGTGAAGCTTTCTTT
TRBV7-8,TRBJ2-1,-,-,CASSTRGPDSYNEQFF,TGTGCCAGCAGTACACGGGGCCCCGACTCCTACAATGAGCAGTTCTTC
TRBV20-1,TRBJ2-3,TRBD2,-,CSARLLLREGVTDTQYF,TGCAGTGCTAGACTGCTCTTGCGGGAGGGAGTCACAGATACGCAGTATTTT
TRBV28,TRBJ2-7,TRBD2,-,CASSFRAGGLYEQYF,TGTGCCAGCAGTTTTAGGGCGGGAGGGCTCTACGAGCAGTACTTC
TRBV4-1,TRBJ2-7,TRBD2,-,CASSQDSVEGSGREHF,TGCGCCAGCAGCCAAGATTCCGTAGAAGGGAGCGGGAGAGAGCACTTC